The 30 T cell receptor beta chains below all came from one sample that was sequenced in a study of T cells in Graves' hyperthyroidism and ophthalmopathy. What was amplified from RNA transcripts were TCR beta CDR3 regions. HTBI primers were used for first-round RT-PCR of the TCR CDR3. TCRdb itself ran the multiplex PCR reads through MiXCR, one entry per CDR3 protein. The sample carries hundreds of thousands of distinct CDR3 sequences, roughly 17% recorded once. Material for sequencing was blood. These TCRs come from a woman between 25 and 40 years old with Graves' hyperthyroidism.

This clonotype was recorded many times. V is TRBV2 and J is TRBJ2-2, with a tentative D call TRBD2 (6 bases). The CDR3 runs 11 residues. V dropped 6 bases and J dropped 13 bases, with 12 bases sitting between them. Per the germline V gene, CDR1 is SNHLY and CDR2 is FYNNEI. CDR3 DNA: TGTGCCAGCAGGACCGGGACTCTGCTGTTTTTT. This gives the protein CASRTGTLLFF. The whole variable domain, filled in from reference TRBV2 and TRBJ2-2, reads EPEVTQTPSHQVTQMGQEVILRCVPISNHLYFYWYRQILGQKVEFLVSFYNNEISEKSEIFDDQFSVERPDGSNFTLKIRSTKLEDSAMYFCASRTGTLLFFGEGSRLTVL.

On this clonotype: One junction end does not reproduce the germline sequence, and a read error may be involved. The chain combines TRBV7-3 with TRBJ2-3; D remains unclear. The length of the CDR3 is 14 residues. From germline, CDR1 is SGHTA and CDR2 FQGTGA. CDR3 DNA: TGCGCCAGCAGCTCCGCAGGTCCACGGGATACGCAGTATTTT. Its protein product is CASSSAGPRDTQYF.

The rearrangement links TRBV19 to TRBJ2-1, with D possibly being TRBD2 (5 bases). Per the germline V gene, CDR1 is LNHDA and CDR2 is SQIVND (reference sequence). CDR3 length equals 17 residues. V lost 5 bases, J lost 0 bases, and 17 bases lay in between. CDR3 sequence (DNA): TGTGCCAGTAGTCTCCTGGGCGGGTCTAGCTCCTACAATGAGCAGTTCTTC. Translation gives CASSLLGGSSSYNEQFF.

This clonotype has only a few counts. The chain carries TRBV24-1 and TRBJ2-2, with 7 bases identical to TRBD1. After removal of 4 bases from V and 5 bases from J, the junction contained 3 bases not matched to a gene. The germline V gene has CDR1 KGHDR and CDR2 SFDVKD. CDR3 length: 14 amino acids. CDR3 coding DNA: TGTGCCACCAGTGAAAGGGGGCGAACCGGGGAGCTGTTTTTT. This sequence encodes CATSERGRTGELFF.

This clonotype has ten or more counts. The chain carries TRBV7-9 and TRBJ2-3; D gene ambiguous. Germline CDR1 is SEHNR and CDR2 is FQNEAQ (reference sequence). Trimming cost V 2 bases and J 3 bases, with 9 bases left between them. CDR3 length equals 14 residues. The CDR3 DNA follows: TGTGCCAGCAGCTTAAATCTCGGGACAGATACGCAGTATTTT. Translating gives CASSLNLGTDTQYF.

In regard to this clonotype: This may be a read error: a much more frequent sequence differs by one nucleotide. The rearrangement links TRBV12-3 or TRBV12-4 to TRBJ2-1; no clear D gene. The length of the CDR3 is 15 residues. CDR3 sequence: CATSFFKIVYNEQFF. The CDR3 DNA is TGTGCCACCAGTTTCTTTAAAATAGTCTACAATGAGCAGTTCTTC.

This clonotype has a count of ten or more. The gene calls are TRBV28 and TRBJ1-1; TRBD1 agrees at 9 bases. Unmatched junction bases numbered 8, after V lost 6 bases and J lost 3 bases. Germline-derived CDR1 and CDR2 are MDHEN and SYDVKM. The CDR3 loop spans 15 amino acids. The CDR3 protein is CASSWGDRDDTEAFF. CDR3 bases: TGTGCCAGCAGCTGGGGGGACAGGGATGACACTGAAGCTTTCTTT.

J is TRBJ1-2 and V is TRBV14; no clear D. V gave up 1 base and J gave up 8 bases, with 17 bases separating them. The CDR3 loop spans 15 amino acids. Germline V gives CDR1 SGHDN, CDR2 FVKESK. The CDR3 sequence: CASSQGRVTPWGYTF. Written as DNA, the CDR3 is TGTGCCAGCAGCCAAGGGAGGGTGACACCGTGGGGCTACACCTTC.

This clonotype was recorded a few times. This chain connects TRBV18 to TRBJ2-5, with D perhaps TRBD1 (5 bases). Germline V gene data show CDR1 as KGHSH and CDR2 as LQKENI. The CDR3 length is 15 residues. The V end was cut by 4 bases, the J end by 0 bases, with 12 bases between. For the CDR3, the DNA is TGTGCCAGCTCACGCGCTGGACAATACCAAGAGACCCAGTACTTC. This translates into CASSRAGQYQETQYF.

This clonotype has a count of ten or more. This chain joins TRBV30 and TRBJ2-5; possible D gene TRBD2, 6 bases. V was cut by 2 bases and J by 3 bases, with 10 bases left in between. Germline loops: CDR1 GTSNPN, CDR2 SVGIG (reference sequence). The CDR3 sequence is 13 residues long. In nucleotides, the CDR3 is TGTGCCTGGAGTCTTGGACTAAAAGAGACCCAGTACTTC. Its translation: CAWSLGLKETQYF. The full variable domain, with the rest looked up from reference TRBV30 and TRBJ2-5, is SQTIHQWPATLVQPVGSPLSLECTVEGTSNPNLYWYRQAAGRGLQLLFYSVGIGQISSEVPQNLSASRPQDRQFILSSKKLLLSDSGFYLCAWSLGLKETQYFGPGTRLLVL.

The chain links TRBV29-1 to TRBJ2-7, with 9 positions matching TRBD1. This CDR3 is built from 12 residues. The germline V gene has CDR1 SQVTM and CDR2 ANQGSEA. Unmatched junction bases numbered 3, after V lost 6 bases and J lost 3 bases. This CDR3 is CSVGTGLYEQYF. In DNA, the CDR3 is TGCAGCGTCGGGACAGGGCTCTACGAGCAGTACTTC.

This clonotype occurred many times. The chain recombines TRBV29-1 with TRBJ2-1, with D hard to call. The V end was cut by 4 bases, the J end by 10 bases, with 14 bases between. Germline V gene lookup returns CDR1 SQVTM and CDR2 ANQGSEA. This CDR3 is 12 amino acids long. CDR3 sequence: CSVGGSSVEQFF. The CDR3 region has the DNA TGCAGCGTTGGTGGTAGCTCAGTCGAGCAGTTCTTC.

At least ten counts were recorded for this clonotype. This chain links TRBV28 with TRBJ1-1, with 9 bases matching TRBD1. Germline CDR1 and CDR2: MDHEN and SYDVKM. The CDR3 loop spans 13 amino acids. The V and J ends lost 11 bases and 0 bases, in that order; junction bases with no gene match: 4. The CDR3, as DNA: TGTGCCGTTGACAGGGGGTTGAACACTGAAGCTTTCTTT. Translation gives CAVDRGLNTEAFF.

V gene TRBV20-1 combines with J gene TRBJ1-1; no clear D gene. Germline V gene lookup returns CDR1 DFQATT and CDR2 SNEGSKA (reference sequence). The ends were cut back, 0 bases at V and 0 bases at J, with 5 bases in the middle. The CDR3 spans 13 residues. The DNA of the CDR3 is TGCAGTGCTAGAGATTTGGTGAACACTGAAGCTTTCTTT. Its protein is CSARDLVNTEAFF.

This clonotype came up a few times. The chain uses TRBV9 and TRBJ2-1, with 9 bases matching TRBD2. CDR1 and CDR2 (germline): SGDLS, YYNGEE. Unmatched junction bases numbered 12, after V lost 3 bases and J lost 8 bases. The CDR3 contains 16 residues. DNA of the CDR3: TGTGCCAGCAGCGCAAATAGCGGGAGCGGGGCAGATGAGCAGTTCTTC. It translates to CASSANSGSGADEQFF.

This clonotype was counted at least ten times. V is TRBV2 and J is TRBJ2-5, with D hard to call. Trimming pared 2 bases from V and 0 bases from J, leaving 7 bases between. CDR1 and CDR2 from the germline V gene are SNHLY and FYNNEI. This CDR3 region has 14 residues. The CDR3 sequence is CASSEYTHQETQYF. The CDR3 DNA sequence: TGTGCCAGCAGTGAATATACACACCAAGAGACCCAGTACTTC.

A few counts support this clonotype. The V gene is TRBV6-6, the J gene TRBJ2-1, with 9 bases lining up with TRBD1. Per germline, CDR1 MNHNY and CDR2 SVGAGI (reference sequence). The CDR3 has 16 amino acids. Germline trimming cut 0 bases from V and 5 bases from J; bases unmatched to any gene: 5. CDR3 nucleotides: TGTGCCAGCAGTTACTCGACGGGACAGGGACACAATGAGCAGTTCTTC. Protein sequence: CASSYSTGQGHNEQFF.

The CDR3 loop is CASSPGQHIRSSLEQYF. The CDR3 nucleotides are TGCGCCAGCAGCCCGGGACAGCACATCCGGAGCTCCCTCGAGCAGTACTTC. The chain recombines TRBV5-1 with TRBJ2-7, with 7 positions matching TRBD1. V shed 4 bases and J 6 bases; nucleotides not matched to a gene: 19. The CDR3 sequence is 17 residues long. CDR1 is SGHRS, CDR2 YFSETQ, per germline.

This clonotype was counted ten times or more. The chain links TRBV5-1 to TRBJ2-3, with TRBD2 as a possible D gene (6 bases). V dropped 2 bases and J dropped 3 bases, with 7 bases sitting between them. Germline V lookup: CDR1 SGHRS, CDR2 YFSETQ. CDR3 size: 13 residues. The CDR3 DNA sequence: TGCGCCAGCAGCTTTAGCGGAACAGATACGCAGTATTTT. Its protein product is CASSFSGTDTQYF.

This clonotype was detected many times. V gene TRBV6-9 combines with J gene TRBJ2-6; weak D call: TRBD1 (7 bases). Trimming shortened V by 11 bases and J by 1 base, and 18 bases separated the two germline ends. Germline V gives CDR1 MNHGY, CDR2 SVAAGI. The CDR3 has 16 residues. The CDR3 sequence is CALGGTDESGANVLTF. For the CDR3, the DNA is TGTGCCTTAGGCGGGACAGATGAATCTGGGGCCAACGTCCTGACTTTC.

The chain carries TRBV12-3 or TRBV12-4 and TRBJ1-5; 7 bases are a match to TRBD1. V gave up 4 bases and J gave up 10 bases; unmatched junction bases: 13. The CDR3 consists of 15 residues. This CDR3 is CASSSTSTGISPQHF. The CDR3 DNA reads TGTGCCAGCAGTTCAACCTCGACAGGGATCAGCCCCCAGCATTTT.

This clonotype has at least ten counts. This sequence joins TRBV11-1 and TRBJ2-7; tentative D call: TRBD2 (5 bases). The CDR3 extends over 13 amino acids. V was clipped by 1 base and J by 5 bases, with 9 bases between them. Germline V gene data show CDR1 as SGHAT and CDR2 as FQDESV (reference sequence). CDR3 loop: CASSLERADEQYF. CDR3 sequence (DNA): TGTGCCAGCAGCTTAGAGAGGGCAGACGAGCAGTACTTC. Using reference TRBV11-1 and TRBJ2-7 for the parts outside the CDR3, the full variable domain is EAEVAQSPRYKITEKSQAVAFWCDPISGHATLYWYRQILGQGPELLVQFQDESVVDDSQLPKDRFSAERLKGVDSTLKIQPAELGDSAMYLCASSLERADEQYFGPGTRLTVT.

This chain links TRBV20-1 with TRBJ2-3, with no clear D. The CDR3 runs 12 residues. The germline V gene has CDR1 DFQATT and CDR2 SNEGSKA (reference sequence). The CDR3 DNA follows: TGCAGCTGGGCTGGACCTGCGAATACGCAGTATTTT. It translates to CSWAGPANTQYF.

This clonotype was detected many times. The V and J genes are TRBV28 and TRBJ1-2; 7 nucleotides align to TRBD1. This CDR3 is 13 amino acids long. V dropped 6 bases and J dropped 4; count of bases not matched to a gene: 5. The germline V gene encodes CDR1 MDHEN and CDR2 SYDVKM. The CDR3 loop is CASRSGGPYGYTF. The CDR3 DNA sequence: TGTGCCAGCAGATCAGGGGGGCCCTATGGCTACACCTTC.

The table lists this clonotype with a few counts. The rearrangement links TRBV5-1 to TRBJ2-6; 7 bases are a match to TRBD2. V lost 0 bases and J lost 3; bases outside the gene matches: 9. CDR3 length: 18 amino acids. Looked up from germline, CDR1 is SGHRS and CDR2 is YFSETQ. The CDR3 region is CASSLVRGRGYGANVLTF. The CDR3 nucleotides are TGCGCCAGCAGCTTGGTTCGCGGGAGAGGATATGGGGCCAACGTCCTGACTTTC.

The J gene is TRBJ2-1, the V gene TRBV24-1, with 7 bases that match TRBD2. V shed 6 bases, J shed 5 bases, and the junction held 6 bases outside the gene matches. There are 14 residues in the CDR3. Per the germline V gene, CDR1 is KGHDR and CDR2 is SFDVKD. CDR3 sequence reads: CATSSGGTNNEQFF. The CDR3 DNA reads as TGTGCCACCAGTTCTGGAGGGACTAACAATGAGCAGTTCTTC.

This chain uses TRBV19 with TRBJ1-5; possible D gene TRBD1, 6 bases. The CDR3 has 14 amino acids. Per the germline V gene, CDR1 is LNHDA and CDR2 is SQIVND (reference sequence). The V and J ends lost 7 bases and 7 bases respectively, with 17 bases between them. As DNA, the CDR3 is TGTGCCAGTACCGTCACAGGGTCCGGGCAGCCCCAGCATTTT. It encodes CASTVTGSGQPQHF.

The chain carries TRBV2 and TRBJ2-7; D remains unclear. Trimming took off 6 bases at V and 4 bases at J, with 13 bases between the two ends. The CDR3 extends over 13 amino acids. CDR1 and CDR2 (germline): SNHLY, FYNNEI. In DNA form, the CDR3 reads TGTGCCAGCAGGCCCGGTTCCTTATACGAGCAGTACTTC. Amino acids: CASRPGSLYEQYF.

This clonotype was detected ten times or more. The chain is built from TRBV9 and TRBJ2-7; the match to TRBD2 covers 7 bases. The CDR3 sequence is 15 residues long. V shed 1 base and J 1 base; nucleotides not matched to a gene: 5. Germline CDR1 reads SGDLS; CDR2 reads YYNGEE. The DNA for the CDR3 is TGTGCCAGCAGCGTAATGGGTAGCGGGTCCTACGAGCAGTACTTC. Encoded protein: CASSVMGSGSYEQYF.

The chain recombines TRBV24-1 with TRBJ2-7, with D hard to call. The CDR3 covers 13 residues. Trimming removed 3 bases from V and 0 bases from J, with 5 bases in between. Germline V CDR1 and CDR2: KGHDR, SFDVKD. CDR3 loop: CATSDRTSYEQYF. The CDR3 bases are TGTGCCACCAGTGATCGGACCTCCTACGAGCAGTACTTC.